In this sample, the clone carrying this T cell receptor beta chain turned up a few times. The antigen is undetermined. These data come from a study of OX40 agonist ivuxolimab in advanced cancers. Across the whole study: Three patients showed partial responses: one hepatocellular carcinoma and two cutaneous melanoma cases. The study's findings and limits: At doses 0.1 to 3.0 mg/kg, CD4+ and CD8+ clones expanded. At 0.1-3.0 mg/kg, partial responders had clonal expansion among the lowest observed.

Only in-frame clones appear in the TCRdb table, and some are missing; sequencing was by immunoSEQ multiplex PCR. The table lists some 7,900 clones, 75% to 85% of them singletons. Germline V gene data show CDR1 as PRHDT and CDR2 as FYEKMQ (reference sequence). The V gene lost 5 bases and the J gene lost 7 bases, with 18 bases spanning the gap. The CDR3 runs to 14 residues. The chain couples TRBV13 to TRBJ2-7; D is ambiguous. The sample here was CD4+ or CD8+ T cells sorted from blood, taken in a trial of the OX40 agonist ivuxolimab. The sequence came from an adult with an advanced solid tumor such as melanoma, head and neck, liver or kidney cancer. This CDR3 reads CASSTSLSGGEQYF. Here the CDR3 DNA reads TGTGCCAGCAGCACAAGTCTGAGTGGTGGGGAGCAGTACTTC.